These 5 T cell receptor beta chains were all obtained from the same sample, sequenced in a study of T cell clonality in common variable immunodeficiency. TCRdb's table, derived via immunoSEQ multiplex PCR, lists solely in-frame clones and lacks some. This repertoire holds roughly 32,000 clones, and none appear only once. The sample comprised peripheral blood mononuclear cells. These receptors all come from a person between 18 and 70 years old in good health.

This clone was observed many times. The CDR3 sequence: CASSRNYEQYF. CDR3 DNA, as far as it was read: TGTGCCAGCAGCCGTAACTACGAG. V is TRBV7-3 and J is TRBJ2-7, with D unclear. The read gets to within 3 residues of the CDR3 end, and the germline J gene fills in the rest. Germline CDR1 is SGHTA and CDR2 is FQGTGA. There are 11 residues in the CDR3. V lost 5 bases to trimming and J lost 3 bases, with 5 bases between them.

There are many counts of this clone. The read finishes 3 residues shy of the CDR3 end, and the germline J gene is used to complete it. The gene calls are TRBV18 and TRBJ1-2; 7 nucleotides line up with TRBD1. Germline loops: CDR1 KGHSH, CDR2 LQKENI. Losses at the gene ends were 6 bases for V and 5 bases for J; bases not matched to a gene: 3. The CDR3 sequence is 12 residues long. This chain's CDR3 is CASSPGGYGYTF. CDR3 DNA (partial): TGTGCCAGCTCTCCAGGGGGGTATGGC.

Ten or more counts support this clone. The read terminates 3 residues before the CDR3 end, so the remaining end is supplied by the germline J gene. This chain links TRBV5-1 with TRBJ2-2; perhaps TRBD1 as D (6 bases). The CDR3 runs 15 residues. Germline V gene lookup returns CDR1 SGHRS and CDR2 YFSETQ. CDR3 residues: CASSTMTGENEKLFF. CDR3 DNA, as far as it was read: TGCGCCAGCAGCACTATGACAGGTGAAAATGAAAAG.

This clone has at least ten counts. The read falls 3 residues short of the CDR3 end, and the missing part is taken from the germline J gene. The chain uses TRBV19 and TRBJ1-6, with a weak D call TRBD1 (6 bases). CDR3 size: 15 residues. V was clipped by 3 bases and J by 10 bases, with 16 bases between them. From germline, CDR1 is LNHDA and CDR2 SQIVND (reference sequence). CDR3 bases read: TGTGCCAGTAGTATTGGCGGCAGGGGAGGATCACCC. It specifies CASSIGGRGGSP. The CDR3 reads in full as CASSIGGRGGSPLHF.

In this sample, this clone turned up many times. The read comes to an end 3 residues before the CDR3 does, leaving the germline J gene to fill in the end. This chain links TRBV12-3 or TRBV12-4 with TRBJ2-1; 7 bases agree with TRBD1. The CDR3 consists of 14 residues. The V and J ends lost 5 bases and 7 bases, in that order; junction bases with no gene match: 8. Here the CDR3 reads CASSPRGGRNEQFF. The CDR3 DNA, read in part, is TGTGCCAGCAGTCCCAGAGGGGGCAGGAATGAG.